One and the same sample provided the 22 T cell receptor beta chains below, sequenced in a study of T cell responses to AZD1222 COVID-19 vaccine (dated by TCRdb to about 2021). Libraries came from the immunoSEQ multiplex PCR assay. In its TCRdb copy, this immuneACCESS table keeps in-frame sequences only and misses some clones. Where compared with another copy, unresolved V genes explain less than half of these, and the others have no known cause. This sample comprises more than 100,000 clones, 80% to 90% of them detected only once. The top ten constitute around 3.1% of the sample. The time point tag for this specimen amounts to: baseline before first vaccination. Source: peripheral blood, taken on day 0 of AZD1222 vaccination. These receptors all come from an adult in good health.

This clone has more than one count but fewer than ten. The chain recombines TRBV28 with TRBJ2-7; 10 bases map to TRBD1. The J segment lost 2 bases and the V segment lost 7 bases, leaving 8 bases of the junction unmatched. The CDR3 sequence is 15 residues long. CDR1 is MDHEN and CDR2 is SYDVKM in the germline V gene. CDR3 sequence reads: CASNPRGTGAYEQYF. CDR3 nucleotides: TGTGCCAGCAACCCAAGAGGGACAGGGGCCTACGAGCAGTACTTC.

The chain has TRBV5-1 and TRBJ2-4, with 8 bases lining up with TRBD2. Germline CDR1 and CDR2: SGHRS and YFSETQ. Losses at the gene ends were 0 bases for V and 0 bases for J; bases not matched to a gene: 5. The CDR3 length is 17 residues. The CDR3 coding sequence is TGCGCCAGCAGCTTGGCCTTACTAGCGGAAGCCAAAAACATTCAGTACTTC. Residues: CASSLALLAEAKNIQYF.

The CDR3 loop is CASQGPRSAKNIQYF. The CDR3 bases are TGTGCCAGCCAGGGACCCCGGTCTGCCAAAAACATTCAGTACTTC. The rearrangement links TRBV2 to TRBJ2-4; D could derive from TRBD1 or TRBD2 (5 bases each). CDR3 length: 15 residues. V lost 8 bases to trimming and J lost 1 base, with 15 bases between them. CDR1 and CDR2 (germline): SNHLY, FYNNEI.

This clone showed up just once. Compared with germline, one end of the junction differs, possibly owing to a read error. This chain uses TRBV7-9 with TRBJ2-1; 8 nucleotides agree with TRBD1. This CDR3 contains 14 residues. Germline values: CDR1 SEHNR, CDR2 FQNEAQ (reference sequence). The CDR3 DNA reads TGTGCCAGCAGCCTAGCCGGGACAGGAGGTGAGCAGTTCTTC. Translation: CASSLAGTGGEQFF.

The chain carries TRBV5-6 and TRBJ2-7; D unclear. The CDR3 extends over 14 amino acids. V dropped 8 bases and J dropped 1 base, with 16 bases sitting between them. Germline CDR1 is SGHDT and CDR2 is YYEEEE. Here the CDR3 reads CASFGQTSSYEQYF. CDR3 sequence (DNA): TGTGCCAGTTTTGGCCAAACCTCTTCCTACGAGCAGTACTTC.

This chain uses TRBV27 with TRBJ1-2; TRBD1 is a possible D gene (5 bases). V was shortened by 0 bases and J by 5 bases, with 7 bases between the two germline ends. CDR3 length: 13 residues. In germline, CDR1 is MNHEY, CDR2 SMNVEV (reference sequence). CDR3 protein: CASSLSRGYGYTF. The CDR3 DNA is TGTGCCAGCAGTTTATCCCGGGGGTATGGCTACACCTTC.

The V and J genes are TRBV3-1 (or the pseudogene TRBV3-2) and TRBJ2-7; D is unresolved. From germline, CDR1 is LGHDT and CDR2 YNNKEL (reference sequence). The length of the CDR3 is 11 residues. The V and J ends lost 8 bases and 2 bases respectively, with 7 bases between them. The CDR3 sequence: CASGRTYEQYF. The CDR3 DNA follows: TGTGCCAGCGGACGGACCTACGAGCAGTACTTC.

The chain employs TRBV28 and TRBJ1-1; 7 bases align to TRBD1. The V gene end was trimmed by 2 bases and the J gene end by 4 bases; junction bases not matched to a gene: 22. Germline lookup yields CDR1 MDHEN and CDR2 SYDVKM. The CDR3 is 20 residues long. The CDR3 is CASSLGRQGVGVKRVTEAFF. For the CDR3, the DNA is TGTGCCAGCAGTTTAGGCCGACAGGGAGTAGGGGTCAAGAGGGTCACTGAAGCTTTCTTT.

The J gene is TRBJ2-7, the V gene TRBV9; 14 bases line up with TRBD2. The germline V gene has CDR1 SGDLS and CDR2 YYNGEE. The CDR3 consists of 15 residues. V trimming: 3 bases; J trimming: 11 bases; junction bases outside the gene matches: 10. CDR3 sequence: CASSADGTSGGREYF. CDR3 sequence (DNA): TGTGCCAGCAGCGCGGATGGGACTAGCGGGGGACGGGAGTACTTC. The whole variable domain, filled in from reference TRBV9 and TRBJ2-7, reads DSGVTQTPKHLITATGQRVTLRCSPRSGDLSVYWYQQSLDQGLQFLIQYYNGEERAKGNILERFSAQQFPDLHSELNLSSLELGDSALYFCASSADGTSGGREYFGPGTRLTVT.

This clone was picked up one time. This sequence joins TRBV5-4 and TRBJ2-7; the match to TRBD1 covers 8 bases. Germline assignment: CDR1 SGHNT and CDR2 YYREEE (reference sequence). There are 16 residues in the CDR3. V lost 4 bases, J lost 5 bases, and 14 bases stayed unmatched. CDR3 DNA: TGTGCCAGCAGCGCGGGACAGGCCCGATTAGTGGACGAGCAGTACTTC. It is translated as CASSAGQARLVDEQYF.

The rearrangement joins TRBV9 to TRBJ2-1; 10 nucleotides line up with TRBD2. Germline V gives CDR1 SGDLS, CDR2 YYNGEE. The CDR3 covers 15 residues. V dropped 4 bases and J dropped 6; count of bases not matched to a gene: 7. The CDR3 is CASSLPGLASNEQFF. The CDR3 DNA reads TGTGCCAGCAGCCTACCGGGACTAGCGAGCAATGAGCAGTTCTTC. The full variable domain, with the rest looked up from reference TRBV9 and TRBJ2-1, is DSGVTQTPKHLITATGQRVTLRCSPRSGDLSVYWYQQSLDQGLQFLIQYYNGEERAKGNILERFSAQQFPDLHSELNLSSLELGDSALYFCASSLPGLASNEQFFGPGTRLTVL.

V and J are TRBV6-6 and TRBJ2-3, with 9 positions matching TRBD2. J lost 4 bases, V lost 6 bases, and 8 bases had no gene match. Germline V gene data show CDR1 as MNHNY and CDR2 as SVGAGI (reference sequence). The length of the CDR3 is 15 residues. The CDR3 DNA reads as TGTGCCAGCAGGCCCGGCGGGAGGGCGGCAGATACGCAGTATTTT. This gives the protein CASRPGGRAADTQYF.

The chain carries TRBV28 and TRBJ1-2; maybe TRBD1 (5 bases). CDR3 length: 15 amino acids. Germline CDR1 reads MDHEN; CDR2 reads SYDVKM. V was clipped by 2 bases and J by 0 bases, with 10 bases between them. CDR3 protein: CASSLGGSTNYGYTF. CDR3 sequence (DNA): TGTGCCAGCAGTTTAGGGGGTTCTACTAACTATGGCTACACCTTC.

The chain uses TRBV24-1 and TRBJ1-2; D ambiguous. The V end was cut by 4 bases, the J end by 5 bases, with 7 bases between. The V gene's germline CDR1 is KGHDR and CDR2 SFDVKD. There are 12 residues in the CDR3. CDR3 sequence reads: CATSDFQYGYTF. CDR3 DNA: TGTGCCACCAGTGACTTTCAGTATGGCTACACCTTC.

The chain carries TRBV2 and TRBJ2-1, with 13 bases that match TRBD2. The germline gives CDR1 SNHLY, CDR2 FYNNEI. J lost 4 bases, V lost 5 bases, and 11 bases had no gene match. This CDR3 region has 18 residues. The CDR3: CASSQLGGLAGVYNEQFF. The CDR3 DNA sequence: TGTGCCAGCAGTCAATTAGGTGGACTAGCGGGAGTTTACAATGAGCAGTTCTTC.

The CDR3: CASSPSGGRETQYF. CDR3 bases: TGTGCCAGCAGCCCCAGCGGGGGGCGAGAGACCCAGTACTTC. The chain joins TRBV3-1 (or the pseudogene TRBV3-2) to TRBJ2-5; 9 positions agree with TRBD2. CDR1 is LGHDT and CDR2 is YNNKEL in the germline V gene (reference sequence). The CDR3 is 14 residues long. V dropped 4 bases and J dropped 4; count of bases not matched to a gene: 4.

The chain carries TRBV6-2 or TRBV6-3 and TRBJ2-7, with D perhaps assigned TRBD1 or TRBD2 (5 bases each). V was trimmed by 6 bases and J by 7 bases, leaving 19 bases between them. The CDR3 has 14 amino acids. The germline gives CDR1 MNHEY, CDR2 SVGEGT. The CDR3 DNA sequence: TGTGCCAGCAGCCTCGTACAGGTATCGGGGGAGCAGTACTTC. Translation gives CASSLVQVSGEQYF.

This chain links TRBV5-6 with TRBJ2-7; TRBD2 matches at 9 bases. This CDR3 contains 15 residues. Per germline, CDR1 SGHDT and CDR2 YYEEEE. Losses at the gene ends were 2 bases for V and 7 bases for J; bases not matched to a gene: 10. The CDR3 DNA follows: TGTGCCAGCAGCTTAGGAGCGGGGGGTCATCTAGAGCAGTACTTC. Its translation: CASSLGAGGHLEQYF.

Only one count was recorded for this clone. The V and J genes are TRBV9 and TRBJ2-3, with D hard to call. The germline V gene encodes CDR1 SGDLS and CDR2 YYNGEE. V was pared by 0 bases and J by 1 base, with 3 bases between. The CDR3 covers 13 residues. As DNA, the CDR3 is TGTGCCAGCAGCGTAGGCGGCACAGATACGCAGTATTTT. This gives the protein CASSVGGTDTQYF.

The chain couples TRBV3-1 (or the pseudogene TRBV3-2) to TRBJ1-6; D is undetermined. In germline, CDR1 is LGHDT, CDR2 YNNKEL (reference sequence). The CDR3 consists of 11 residues. The V and J ends lost 3 bases and 14 bases respectively, with 8 bases between them. CDR3 in amino acids: CASSHSTTLHF. The CDR3 DNA follows: TGTGCCAGCAGCCATAGCACAACCCTCCACTTT.

The V gene is TRBV9, the J gene TRBJ2-1; TRBD2 matches 10 bases. Unmatched junction bases numbered 16, after V lost 1 base and J lost 6 bases. This CDR3 region has 19 residues. Germline CDR1 is SGDLS and CDR2 is YYNGEE. This CDR3 is CASSVYVGLAGDQGNEQFF. The DNA for the CDR3 is TGTGCCAGCAGCGTATACGTCGGGCTAGCGGGAGACCAGGGCAATGAGCAGTTCTTC.

This chain links TRBV7-8 with TRBJ2-5; 12 bases are a match to TRBD2. The V gene's germline CDR1 is SGHVS and CDR2 FQNEAQ. This CDR3 is 16 amino acids long. Losses at the gene ends were 5 bases for V and 5 bases for J; bases not matched to a gene: 9. For the CDR3, the DNA is TGTGCCAGCAGCACCCTAGCGGGGGGGCCGGGGGAGACCCAGTACTTC. Its translation: CASSTLAGGPGETQYF. Variable domain in full (rest from reference TRBV7-8 and TRBJ2-5): GAGVSQSPRYKVAKRGQDVALRCDPISGHVSLFWYQQALGQGPEFLTYFQNEAQLDKSGLPSDRFFAERPEGSVSTLKIQRTQQEDSAVYLCASSTLAGGPGETQYFGPGTRLLVL.